The clone carrying this T cell receptor (beta chain) was found many times. The antigen remains undetermined. The source of the sample is a study of regulatory T cells in long-lasting Graves disease. Study conclusions and caveats: Persistent disease favored TRBV28, TRBJ1-2 and TRBJ2-5.

The V gene's germline CDR1 is SGHTA and CDR2 FQGNSA. Trimming removed 6 bases from V and 4 bases from J; junction bases left unmatched: 6. There are 15 residues in the CDR3. The time point is: persistent/refractory GD, antithyroid drugs over 5 years with positive TRAb. PBMC-extracted RNA yielded the TCR library. Library construction for TCR beta used iRepertoire HTBI primers and Arm-PCR of CDR3 regions. Each CDR3 protein gets one entry after TCRdb re-called the multiplex PCR reads with MiXCR. This sample has a few hundred thousand distinct CDR3 sequences, with around 20% found just once. The source was peripheral blood mononuclear cells (PBMCs), collected when the disease was refractory, from a patient treated with antithyroid drugs. The receptor's source is a female donor with Graves disease. V and J are TRBV7-2 and TRBJ2-2; 9 bases fit TRBD2. CDR3 DNA sequence: TGTGCCAGCAGACGCGCGGGACTAGCCACCGGGGAGCTGTTTTTT. It translates to CASRRAGLATGELFF. Based on the CDR3 plus reference TRBV7-2 and TRBJ2-2, the full variable domain is GAGVSQSPSNKVTEKGKDVELRCDPISGHTALYWYRQSLGQGLEFLIYFQGNSAPDKSGLPSDRFSAERTGGSVSTLTIQRTQQEDSAVYLCASRRAGLATGELFFGEGSRLTVL.